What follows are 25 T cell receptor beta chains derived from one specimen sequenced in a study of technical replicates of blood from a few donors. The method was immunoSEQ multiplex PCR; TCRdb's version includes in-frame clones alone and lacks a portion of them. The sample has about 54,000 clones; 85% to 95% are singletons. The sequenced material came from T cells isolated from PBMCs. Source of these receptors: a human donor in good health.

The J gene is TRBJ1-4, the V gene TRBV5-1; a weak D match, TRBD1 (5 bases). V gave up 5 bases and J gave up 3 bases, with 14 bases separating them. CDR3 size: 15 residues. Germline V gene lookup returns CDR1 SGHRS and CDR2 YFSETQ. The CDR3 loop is CASSFFRGANEKLFF. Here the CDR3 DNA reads TGCGCCAGCAGTTTCTTCCGGGGGGCTAATGAAAAACTGTTTTTT. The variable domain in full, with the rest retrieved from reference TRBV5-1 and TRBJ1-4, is KAGVTQTPRYLIKTRGQQVTLSCSPISGHRSVSWYQQTPGQGLQFLFEYFSETQRNKGNFPGRFSGRQFSNSRSEMNVSTLELGDSALYLCASSFFRGANEKLFFGSGTQLSVL.

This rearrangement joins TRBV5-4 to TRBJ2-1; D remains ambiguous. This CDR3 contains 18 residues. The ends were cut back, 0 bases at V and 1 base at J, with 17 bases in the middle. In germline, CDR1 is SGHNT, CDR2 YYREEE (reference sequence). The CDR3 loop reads CASSLGWFSTRSYNEQFF. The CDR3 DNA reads TGTGCCAGCAGCTTGGGGTGGTTTAGCACCCGTTCCTACAATGAGCAGTTCTTC.

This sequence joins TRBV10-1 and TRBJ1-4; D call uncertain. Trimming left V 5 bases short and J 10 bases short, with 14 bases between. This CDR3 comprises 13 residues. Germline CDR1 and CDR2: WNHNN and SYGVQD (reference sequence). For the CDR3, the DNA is TGCGCCAGCAGTTCCGGGGATGGCGGAAAACTGTTTTTT. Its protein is CASSSGDGGKLFF.

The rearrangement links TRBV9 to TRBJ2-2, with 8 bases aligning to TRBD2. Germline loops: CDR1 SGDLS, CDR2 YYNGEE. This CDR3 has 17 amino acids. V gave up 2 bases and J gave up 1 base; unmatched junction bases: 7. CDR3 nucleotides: TGTGCCAGCAGCGTGGGGGGTAGCGGGGTGAACACCGGGGAGCTGTTTTTT. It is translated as CASSVGGSGVNTGELFF.

The DNA for the CDR3 is TGTGCCAGCAGCGCTGGAGGACAGGGGGGCTACGAGCAGTACTTC. Protein sequence: CASSAGGQGGYEQYF. The genes are TRBV9 and TRBJ2-7; 10 bases align to TRBD1. CDR1 is SGDLS, CDR2 YYNGEE, per germline. This CDR3 is built from 15 residues. The trim removed 3 bases at V and 3 bases at J, leaving 6 bases unmatched. Drawing the rest from reference TRBV9 and TRBJ2-7, the complete variable domain is DSGVTQTPKHLITATGQRVTLRCSPRSGDLSVYWYQQSLDQGLQFLIQYYNGEERAKGNILERFSAQQFPDLHSELNLSSLELGDSALYFCASSAGGQGGYEQYFGPGTRLTVT.

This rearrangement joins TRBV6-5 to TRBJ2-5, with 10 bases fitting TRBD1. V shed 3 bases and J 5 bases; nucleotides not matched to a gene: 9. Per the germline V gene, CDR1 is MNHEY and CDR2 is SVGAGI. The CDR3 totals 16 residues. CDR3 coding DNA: TGTGCCAGCAGTTATGTTATGACAGGGGGCTACGAGACCCAGTACTTC. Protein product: CASSYVMTGGYETQYF.

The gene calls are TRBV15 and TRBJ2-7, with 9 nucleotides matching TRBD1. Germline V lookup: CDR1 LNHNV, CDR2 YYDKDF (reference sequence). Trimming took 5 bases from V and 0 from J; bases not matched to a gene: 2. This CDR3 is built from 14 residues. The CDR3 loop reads CATSPGQGSYEQYF. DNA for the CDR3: TGTGCCACCAGCCCGGGACAGGGCTCCTACGAGCAGTACTTC.

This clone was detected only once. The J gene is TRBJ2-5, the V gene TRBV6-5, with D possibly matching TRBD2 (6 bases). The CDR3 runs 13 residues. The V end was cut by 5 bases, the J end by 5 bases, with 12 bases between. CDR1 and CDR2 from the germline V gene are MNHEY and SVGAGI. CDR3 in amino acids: CASSPGRSETQYF. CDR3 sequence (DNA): TGTGCCAGCAGTCCAGGGAGGTCGGAGACCCAGTACTTC.

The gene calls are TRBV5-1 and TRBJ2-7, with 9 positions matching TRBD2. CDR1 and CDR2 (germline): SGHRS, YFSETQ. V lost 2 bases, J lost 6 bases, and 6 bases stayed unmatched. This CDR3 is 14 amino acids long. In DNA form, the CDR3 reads TGCGCCAGCAGCTTCGATAGCGGGGGTTCCGAGCAGTACTTC. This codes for CASSFDSGGSEQYF.

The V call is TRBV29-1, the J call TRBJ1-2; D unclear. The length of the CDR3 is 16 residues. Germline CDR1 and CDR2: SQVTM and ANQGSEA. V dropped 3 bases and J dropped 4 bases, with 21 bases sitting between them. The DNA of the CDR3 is TGCAGCGTTGATACAACGTCGCCCCCCTCTTTCTATGGCTACACCTTC. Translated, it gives CSVDTTSPPSFYGYTF.

The CDR3 bases are TGCGCCAGTCAATACAGCACCGGGCAGTACTTC. This encodes CASQYSTGQYF. The rearrangement links TRBV10-2 to TRBJ2-7; no firm D call. V lost 9 bases to trimming and J lost 9 bases, with 15 bases between them. Germline V gene sequence: CDR1 WSHSY, CDR2 SAAADI. The CDR3 is 11 residues long.

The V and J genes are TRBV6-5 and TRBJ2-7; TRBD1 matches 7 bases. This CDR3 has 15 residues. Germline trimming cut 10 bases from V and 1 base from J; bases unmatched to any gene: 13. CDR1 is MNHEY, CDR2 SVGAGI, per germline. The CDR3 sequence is CATLRGPWGSYEQYF. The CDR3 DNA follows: TGTGCCACCCTAAGGGGGCCGTGGGGGTCCTACGAGCAGTACTTC.

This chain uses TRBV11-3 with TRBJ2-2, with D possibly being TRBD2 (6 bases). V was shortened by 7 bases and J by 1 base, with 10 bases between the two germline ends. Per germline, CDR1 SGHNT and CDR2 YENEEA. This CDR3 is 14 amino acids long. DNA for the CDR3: TGTGCCAGCAAGGGCGGGGAGAACACCGGGGAGCTGTTTTTT. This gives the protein CASKGGENTGELFF.

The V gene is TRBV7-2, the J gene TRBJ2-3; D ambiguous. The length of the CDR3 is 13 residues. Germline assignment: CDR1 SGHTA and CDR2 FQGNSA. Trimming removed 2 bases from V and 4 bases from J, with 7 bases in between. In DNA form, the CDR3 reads TGTGCCAGCAGCTTAAACCAGGCAGATACGCAGTATTTT. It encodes CASSLNQADTQYF. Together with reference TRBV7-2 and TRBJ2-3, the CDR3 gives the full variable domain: GAGVSQSPSNKVTEKGKDVELRCDPISGHTALYWYRQSLGQGLEFLIYFQGNSAPDKSGLPSDRFSAERTGGSVSTLTIQRTQQEDSAVYLCASSLNQADTQYFGPGTRLTVL.

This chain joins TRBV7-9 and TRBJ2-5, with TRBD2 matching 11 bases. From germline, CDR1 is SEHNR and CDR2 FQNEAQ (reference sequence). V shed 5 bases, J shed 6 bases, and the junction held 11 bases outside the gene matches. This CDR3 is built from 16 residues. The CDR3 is CASSTYSGRAHKTQYF. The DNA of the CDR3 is TGTGCCAGCAGCACCTATAGCGGGAGGGCCCATAAGACCCAGTACTTC. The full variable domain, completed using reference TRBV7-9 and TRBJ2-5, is DTGVSQNPRHKITKRGQNVTFRCDPISEHNRLYWYRQTLGQGPEFLTYFQNEAQLEKSRLLSDRFSAERPKGSFSTLEIQRTEQGDSAMYLCASSTYSGRAHKTQYFGPGTRLLVL.

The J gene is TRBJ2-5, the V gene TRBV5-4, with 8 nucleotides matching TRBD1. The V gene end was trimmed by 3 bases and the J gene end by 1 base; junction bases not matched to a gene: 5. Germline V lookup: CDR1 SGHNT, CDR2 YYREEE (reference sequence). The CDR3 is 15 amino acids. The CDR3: CASSWRTGPQETQYF. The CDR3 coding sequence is TGTGCCAGCAGCTGGCGGACAGGGCCCCAAGAGACCCAGTACTTC.

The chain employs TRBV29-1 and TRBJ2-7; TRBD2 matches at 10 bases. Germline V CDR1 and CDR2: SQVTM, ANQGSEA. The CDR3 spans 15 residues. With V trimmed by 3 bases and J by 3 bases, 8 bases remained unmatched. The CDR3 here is CSVEGAGGRDYEQYF. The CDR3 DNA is TGCAGCGTTGAGGGAGCGGGAGGGCGTGACTACGAGCAGTACTTC.

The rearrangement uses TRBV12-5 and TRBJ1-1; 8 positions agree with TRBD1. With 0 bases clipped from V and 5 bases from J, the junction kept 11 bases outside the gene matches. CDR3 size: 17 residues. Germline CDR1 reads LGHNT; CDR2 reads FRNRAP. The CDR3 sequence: CASGLVLTGTGGTEAFF. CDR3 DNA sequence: TGTGCTAGTGGTTTGGTGTTAACCGGGACAGGCGGAACTGAAGCTTTCTTT.

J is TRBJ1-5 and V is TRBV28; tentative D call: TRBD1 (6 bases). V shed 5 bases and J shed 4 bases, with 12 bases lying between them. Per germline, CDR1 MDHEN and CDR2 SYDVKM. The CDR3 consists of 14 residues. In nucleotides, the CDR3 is TGTGCCAGCAGTAAATACAGGGTAAATCAGCCCCAGCATTTT. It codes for CASSKYRVNQPQHF. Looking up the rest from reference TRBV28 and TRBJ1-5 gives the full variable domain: DVKVTQSSRYLVKRTGEKVFLECVQDMDHENMFWYRQDPGLGLRLIYFSYDVKMKEKGDIPEGYSVSREKKERFSLILESASTNQTSMYLCASSKYRVNQPQHFGDGTRLSIL.

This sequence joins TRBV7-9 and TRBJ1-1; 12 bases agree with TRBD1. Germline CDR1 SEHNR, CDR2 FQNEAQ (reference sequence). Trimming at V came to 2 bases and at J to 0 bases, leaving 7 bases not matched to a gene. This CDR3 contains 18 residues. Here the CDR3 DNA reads TGTGCCAGCAGCTTACCCGGGACAGGGGGCCCTCTGAACACTGAAGCTTTCTTT. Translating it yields CASSLPGTGGPLNTEAFF.

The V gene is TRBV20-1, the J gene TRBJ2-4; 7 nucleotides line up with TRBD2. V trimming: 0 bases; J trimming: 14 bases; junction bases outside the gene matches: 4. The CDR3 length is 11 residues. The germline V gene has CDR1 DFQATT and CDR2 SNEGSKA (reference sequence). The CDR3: CSAREGLVEYF. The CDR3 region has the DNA TGCAGTGCTAGAGAAGGACTAGTAGAGTACTTC.

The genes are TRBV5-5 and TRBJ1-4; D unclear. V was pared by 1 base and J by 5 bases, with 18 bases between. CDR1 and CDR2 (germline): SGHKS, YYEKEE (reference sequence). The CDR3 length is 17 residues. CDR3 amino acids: CASSLLVLTPGNEKLFF. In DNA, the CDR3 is TGTGCCAGCAGCTTGCTCGTCTTAACTCCCGGGAATGAAAAACTGTTTTTT. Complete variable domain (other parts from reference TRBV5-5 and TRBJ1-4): DAGVTQSPTHLIKTRGQQVTLRCSPISGHKSVSWYQQVLGQGPQFIFQYYEKEERGRGNFPDRFSARQFPNYSSELNVNALLLGDSALYLCASSLLVLTPGNEKLFFGSGTQLSVL.

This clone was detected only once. The CDR3 bases are TGTGCCAGCAGCCCGACTAAGAACTACGAGCAGTACTTC. It yields the protein CASSPTKNYEQYF. The chain is built from TRBV7-3 and TRBJ2-7; tentatively, D is TRBD2 (5 bases). Deletions cut 5 bases from V and 3 bases from J, with 11 bases between. CDR3 length: 13 amino acids. Germline V gene data show CDR1 as SGHTA and CDR2 as FQGTGA.

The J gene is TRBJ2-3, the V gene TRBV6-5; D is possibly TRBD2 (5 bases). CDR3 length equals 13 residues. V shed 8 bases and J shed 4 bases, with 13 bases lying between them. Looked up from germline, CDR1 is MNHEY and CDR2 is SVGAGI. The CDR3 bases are TGTGCCAGCCAGTTGACCGGGGCAGATACGCAGTATTTT. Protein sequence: CASQLTGADTQYF.

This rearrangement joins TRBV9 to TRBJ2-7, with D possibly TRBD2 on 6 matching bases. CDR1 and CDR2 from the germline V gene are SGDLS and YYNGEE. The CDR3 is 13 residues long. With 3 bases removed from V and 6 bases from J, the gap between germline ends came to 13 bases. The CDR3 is CASSDAGRREQYF. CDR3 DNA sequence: TGTGCCAGCAGCGACGCAGGGAGGCGCGAGCAGTACTTC.